The 4 T cell receptor beta chains presented below share a single source sample, sequenced in a study of CXCR3-negative and CXCR3-positive naive CD8 T cells. The TRB cDNA libraries were prepared by 5' RACE with UMI labels. After re-calling the 5' RACE reads, TCRdb lists one entry per CDR3 protein, DNA absent. This sample's table reports around 45,000 distinct CDR3 sequences. The sample taken for sequencing was naive CXCR3- CD8+ T cells from blood. The subset denotes: CD45RO-CCR7+CD27+CD95- naive CD8+ T cells lacking CXCR3 (TNR3-). The source is a human donor in good health. Some clones in this sample may be carry-over from other donors' samples.

This chain uses TRBV5-4 with TRBJ2-5; TCRdb proposes TRBD1, but this gene call is untestable without DNA. Germline V gene lookup returns CDR1 SGHNT and CDR2 YYREEE (reference sequence). This CDR3 has 13 residues. CDR3 residues: CASSYRGGETQYF.

This clonotype ranks as medium-sized in terms of frequency. The chain joins TRBV10-2 to TRBJ2-7; the TCRdb call, TRBD1, lacks DNA for checking. Germline CDR1 WSHSY, CDR2 SAAADI. The CDR3 totals 11 residues. The CDR3 region is CASLDSYEQYF.

V and J are TRBV11-3 and TRBJ2-7. This CDR3 is 13 amino acids long. Germline CDR1 SGHNT, CDR2 YENEEA. The CDR3 loop is CASSQNSGYEQYF.

This chain's CDR3 is CASSLSPVTANYGYTF. The chain couples TRBV5-1 to TRBJ1-2. From germline, CDR1 is SGHRS and CDR2 YFSETQ. CDR3 length: 16 amino acids.